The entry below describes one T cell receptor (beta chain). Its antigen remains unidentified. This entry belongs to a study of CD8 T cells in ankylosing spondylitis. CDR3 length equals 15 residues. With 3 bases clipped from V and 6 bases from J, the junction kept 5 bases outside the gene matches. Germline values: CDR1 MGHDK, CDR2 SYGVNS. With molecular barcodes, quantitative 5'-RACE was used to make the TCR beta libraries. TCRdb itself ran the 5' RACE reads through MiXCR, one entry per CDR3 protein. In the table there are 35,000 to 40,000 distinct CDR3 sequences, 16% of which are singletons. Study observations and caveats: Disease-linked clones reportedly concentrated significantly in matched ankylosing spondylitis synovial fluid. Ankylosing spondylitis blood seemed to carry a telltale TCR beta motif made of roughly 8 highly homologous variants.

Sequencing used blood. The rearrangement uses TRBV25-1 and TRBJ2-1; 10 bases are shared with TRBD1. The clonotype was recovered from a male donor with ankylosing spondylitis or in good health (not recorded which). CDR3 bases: TGTGCCAGCAGTGAGCTTGGACAGGGGGGCAATGAGCAGTTCTTC. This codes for CASSELGQGGNEQFF.